A selection of T cell receptor beta chains follows, all from one sample in a study of T cell responses to AZD1222 COVID-19 vaccine. The method was immunoSEQ multiplex PCR; TCRdb's version includes in-frame clones alone and lacks a portion of them. This sample has more than 60,000 clones; 87% occur once, and the top ten carry under 25%. Sample: peripheral blood, taken on day 0 of AZD1222 vaccination. These receptors all come from an adult in good health. The CDR3 runs from the conserved cysteine through the conserved F or W. A D gene is named only where the DNA matches it firmly. Expanded clones are given a class, and other clones once, few, many or no size at all.

v_gene: TRBV5-4; d_gene: TRBD2; abundance: .; j_gene: TRBJ2-2; CDR3nt: TGTGCCAGCAGCAAAGGACTAGCGGGAGGGAGCACCGGGGAGCTGTTTTTT; CDR3aa: CASSKGLAGGSTGELFF
v_gene: TRBV19; d_gene: TRBD1; abundance: .; j_gene: TRBJ1-6; CDR3nt: TGTGCCAGTAGTATGGGACAGGGTAATTCACCCCTCCACTTT; CDR3aa: CASSMGQGNSPLHF
v_gene: TRBV5-1; d_gene: TRBD1; abundance: .; j_gene: TRBJ2-5; CDR3nt: TGCGCCAGCAGCTGGGGACAGGGCCAAGAGACCCAGTACTTC; CDR3aa: CASSWGQGQETQYF
v_gene: TRBV6-2/TRBV6-3; d_gene: .; abundance: .; j_gene: TRBJ2-1; CDR3nt: TGTGCCAGCAGTTACTCGATCTTCTTGGCGGGTTACAATGAGCAGTTCTTC; CDR3aa: CASSYSIFLAGYNEQFF
v_gene: TRBV15; d_gene: TRBD2; abundance: .; j_gene: TRBJ2-1; CDR3nt: TGTGCCACCAGCTCAGGGACTAGCGGGAGTCTCGATGAGCAGTTCTTC; CDR3aa: CATSSGTSGSLDEQFF
v_gene: TRBV19; d_gene: .; abundance: .; j_gene: TRBJ1-2; CDR3nt: TGTGCCAGTAGTATGAGAGAGTATGGCTACACCTTC; CDR3aa: CASSMREYGYTF
v_gene: TRBV3-1/TRBV3-2; d_gene: .; abundance: once; j_gene: TRBJ1-5; CDR3nt: TGTGCCAGCAGCCAAGAATGGAGCAATCAGCCCCAGCATTTT; CDR3aa: CASSQEWSNQPQHF
v_gene: TRBV3-1/TRBV3-2; d_gene: .; abundance: .; j_gene: TRBJ2-1; CDR3nt: TGTGCCAGCAGCCAAGACGCCGGAGCCCAGGAGCAGTTCTTC; CDR3aa: CASSQDAGAQEQFF
v_gene: TRBV27; d_gene: .; abundance: .; j_gene: TRBJ1-4; CDR3nt: TGTGCCAGCAGTTACAGACCTAATGAAAAACTGTTTTTT; CDR3aa: CASSYRPNEKLFF
v_gene: TRBV5-1; d_gene: .; abundance: .; j_gene: TRBJ2-7; CDR3nt: TGCGCCAGCAGCCCCTACGGGAGATTTGGCGAGCAGTACTTC; CDR3aa: CASSPYGRFGEQYF
v_gene: TRBV7-9; d_gene: .; abundance: .; j_gene: TRBJ1-1; CDR3nt: TGTGCCAGCAGCCGGGGTTTGGGTAACACTGAAGCTTTCTTT; CDR3aa: CASSRGLGNTEAFF
v_gene: TRBV5-1; d_gene: .; abundance: once; j_gene: TRBJ2-1; CDR3nt: TGCGCCAGCAGACCCGCCCTTAACAATGAGCAGTTCTTC; CDR3aa: CASRPALNNEQFF
v_gene: TRBV11-3; d_gene: .; abundance: .; j_gene: TRBJ1-6; CDR3nt: TGTGCCAGCAGCCTCATCGGGAATTCACCCCTCCACTTT; CDR3aa: CASSLIGNSPLHF
v_gene: TRBV29-1; d_gene: .; abundance: .; j_gene: TRBJ1-1; CDR3nt: TGCAGCGTTGACCCGGGAAGGTTCCCCGAAGCTTTCTTT; CDR3aa: CSVDPGRFPEAFF
v_gene: TRBV7-9; d_gene: .; abundance: once; j_gene: TRBJ2-3; CDR3nt: TGTGCCAGCAGCCCCGGATCTAGCACAGATACGCAGTATTTT; CDR3aa: CASSPGSSTDTQYF
v_gene: TRBV11-1; d_gene: .; abundance: .; j_gene: TRBJ2-7; CDR3nt: TGTGCCAGCAGCTCATCTCGGGACGCCCCTAAAGAGCAGTACTTC; CDR3aa: CASSSSRDAPKEQYF
v_gene: TRBV28; d_gene: .; abundance: .; j_gene: TRBJ1-4; CDR3nt: TGTGCCAGCACCAAGGGGGGTCCCGAAAATGAAAAACTGTTTTTT; CDR3aa: CASTKGGPENEKLFF
v_gene: TRBV29-1; d_gene: TRBD2; abundance: .; j_gene: TRBJ2-1; CDR3nt: TGCAGCGCTCGTAGCGGGGACTACAATGAGCAGTTCTTC; CDR3aa: CSARSGDYNEQFF
v_gene: TRBV18; d_gene: .; abundance: once; j_gene: TRBJ1-2; CDR3nt: TGTGCCAGCTCACCATTCGCAGGGTCGAACTATGGCTACACCTTC; CDR3aa: CASSPFAGSNYGYTF
v_gene: TRBV6-1; d_gene: .; abundance: .; j_gene: TRBJ1-4; CDR3nt: TGTGCCAGCAGTGACCAGGGGACGGCAGCTAATAAAAAACTGTTTTTT; CDR3aa: CASSDQGTAANKKLFF
v_gene: TRBV7-2; d_gene: TRBD1; abundance: once; j_gene: TRBJ1-4; CDR3nt: TGTGCCAGCAGCTTTCCCCCGGGACAGGGATCAAAACTGTTTTTT; CDR3aa: CASSFPPGQGSKLFF
v_gene: TRBV30; d_gene: TRBD2; abundance: .; j_gene: TRBJ2-1; CDR3nt: TGTGCCTGGAGAGCGGGCGGGAGTCCCTACAATGAGCAGTTCTTC; CDR3aa: CAWRAGGSPYNEQFF
v_gene: TRBV4-2; d_gene: .; abundance: .; j_gene: TRBJ1-5; CDR3nt: TGTGCCAGCAGCCAAGAACAGGTTAATCAGCCCCAGCATTTT; CDR3aa: CASSQEQVNQPQHF
v_gene: TRBV2; d_gene: .; abundance: .; j_gene: TRBJ1-2; CDR3nt: TGTGCCAGCAGTGAAACAGGCCAATACTATGGCTACACCTTC; CDR3aa: CASSETGQYYGYTF
v_gene: TRBV9; d_gene: TRBD1; abundance: once; j_gene: TRBJ1-1; CDR3nt: TGTGCCAGCAGCCGACAGGGGGCAGAATGGTCTGAAGCTTTCTTT; CDR3aa: CASSRQGAEWSEAFF
v_gene: TRBV15; d_gene: .; abundance: once; j_gene: TRBJ1-3; CDR3nt: TGTGCCACCAGCCCCAGGTCGGGGTCGGGTCGGACCATATATTTT; CDR3aa: CATSPRSGSGRTIYF
v_gene: TRBV7-3; d_gene: .; abundance: .; j_gene: TRBJ2-7; CDR3nt: TGTGCCAGCAGCTTAACGTACAGGGAGAGCTCCTACGAGCAGTACTTC; CDR3aa: CASSLTYRESSYEQYF
v_gene: TRBV30; d_gene: .; abundance: .; j_gene: TRBJ2-7; CDR3nt: TGTGCCTGGATTAAGGGTTACGAGCAGTACTTC; CDR3aa: CAWIKGYEQYF
v_gene: TRBV5-4; d_gene: .; abundance: few; j_gene: TRBJ2-3; CDR3nt: TGTGCCAGCAGTAACCCAACCGGGGATACGCAGTATTTT; CDR3aa: CASSNPTGDTQYF
v_gene: TRBV7-9; d_gene: .; abundance: .; j_gene: TRBJ2-6; CDR3nt: TGTGCCAGCAGCAATGGTCTAGGGGCCAACGTCCTGACTTTC; CDR3aa: CASSNGLGANVLTF
v_gene: TRBV3-1/TRBV3-2; d_gene: .; abundance: once; j_gene: TRBJ1-3; CDR3nt: TGTGCCAGCAGCCAAGTCCGGGGGGCTGGAAACACCATATATTTT; CDR3aa: CASSQVRGAGNTIYF
v_gene: TRBV20-1; d_gene: TRBD2; abundance: .; j_gene: TRBJ2-1; CDR3nt: TGCAGTGCCAGTGACCCGGGAGGACAATCCTACAATGAGCAGTTCTTC; CDR3aa: CSASDPGGQSYNEQFF
v_gene: TRBV7-9; d_gene: .; abundance: .; j_gene: TRBJ2-3; CDR3nt: TGTGCCAGCAGTCCGGCGTCTAGCACAGATACGCAGTATTTT; CDR3aa: CASSPASSTDTQYF
v_gene: TRBV7-2; d_gene: TRBD2; abundance: .; j_gene: TRBJ2-5; CDR3nt: TGTGCCAGCAGCCTAACGGGACTAGCGGAAGAGACCCAGTACTTC; CDR3aa: CASSLTGLAEETQYF
v_gene: TRBV7-9; d_gene: TRBD1; abundance: .; j_gene: TRBJ1-2; CDR3nt: TGTGCCAGCAGCTTGCTAGGGGGCGTCTATGGCTACACCTTC; CDR3aa: CASSLLGGVYGYTF
v_gene: TRBV5-5; d_gene: .; abundance: .; j_gene: TRBJ1-2; CDR3nt: TGTGCCGGGCGCCCAACTTTGGGTGGCTATGGCTACACCTTC; CDR3aa: CAGRPTLGGYGYTF
v_gene: TRBV7-3; d_gene: .; abundance: .; j_gene: TRBJ2-6; CDR3nt: TGTGCCAGCAGCCCCCAACGGGCTGGGGCCAACGTCCTGACTTTC; CDR3aa: CASSPQRAGANVLTF
v_gene: TRBV18; d_gene: .; abundance: .; j_gene: TRBJ2-2; CDR3nt: TGTGCCAGCTCTACGTTCGCCGGGGAGCTGTTTTTT; CDR3aa: CASSTFAGELFF
v_gene: TRBV27; d_gene: .; abundance: .; j_gene: TRBJ1-5; CDR3nt: TGTGCCAGCAGTTGGTCCGGGGGGCAGCCCCAGCATTTT; CDR3aa: CASSWSGGQPQHF
v_gene: TRBV5-1; d_gene: .; abundance: .; j_gene: TRBJ2-6; CDR3nt: TGCGCCAGCAGCTTGGGGAGGGTCGCCGGGGCCAACGTCCTGACTTTC; CDR3aa: CASSLGRVAGANVLTF
v_gene: TRBV10-3; d_gene: .; abundance: once; j_gene: TRBJ2-3; CDR3nt: TGTGCCGTCGAGGCAGACACAGATACGCAGTATTTT; CDR3aa: CAVEADTDTQYF
v_gene: TRBV5-1; d_gene: TRBD2; abundance: .; j_gene: TRBJ2-1; CDR3nt: TGCGCCAGCAGCTTGGCGGCGGGAGGAATCAATGAGCAGTTCTTC; CDR3aa: CASSLAAGGINEQFF
v_gene: TRBV5-1; d_gene: .; abundance: .; j_gene: TRBJ2-2; CDR3nt: TGCGCCAGCAGCTTGGAAGGGGTCACCGGGGAGCTGTTTTTT; CDR3aa: CASSLEGVTGELFF
v_gene: TRBV7-9; d_gene: .; abundance: .; j_gene: TRBJ2-1; CDR3nt: TGTGCCAGCAGCACGCGGCCCAATGAGCAGTTCTTC; CDR3aa: CASSTRPNEQFF
v_gene: TRBV11-3; d_gene: .; abundance: .; j_gene: TRBJ2-3; CDR3nt: TGTGCCAGCAGCTTAGGGGCGGACGGACGAACAGATACGCAGTATTTT; CDR3aa: CASSLGADGRTDTQYF
v_gene: TRBV27; d_gene: .; abundance: .; j_gene: TRBJ2-4; CDR3nt: TGTGCCAGCAGTTCAGGATGGGGTGTAGAGCAAAACATTCAGTACTTC; CDR3aa: CASSSGWGVEQNIQYF
v_gene: TRBV30; d_gene: TRBD1; abundance: .; j_gene: TRBJ1-2; CDR3nt: TGTGCCTGGAGTGTTTCACCGGACAGGATGGATGGCTACACCTTC; CDR3aa: CAWSVSPDRMDGYTF
v_gene: TRBV28; d_gene: TRBD2; abundance: .; j_gene: TRBJ2-7; CDR3nt: TGTGCCAGCAGTCCGGTAAGCGCGGGAGGTTTGTACGAGCAGTACTTC; CDR3aa: CASSPVSAGGLYEQYF
v_gene: TRBV9; d_gene: TRBD1; abundance: .; j_gene: TRBJ2-1; CDR3nt: TGTGCCAGCAGCCCAGGGGGTGGGTCCTACAATGAGCAGTTCTTC; CDR3aa: CASSPGGGSYNEQFF
v_gene: TRBV18; d_gene: .; abundance: .; j_gene: TRBJ1-5; CDR3nt: TGTGCCAGCTCACCACGGCAGGGGTATCAGCCCCAGCATTTT; CDR3aa: CASSPRQGYQPQHF
v_gene: TRBV5-6; d_gene: .; abundance: .; j_gene: TRBJ2-5; CDR3nt: TGTGCCAGCAGCTGGGGGACAGGCGGGGGAGAGACCCAGTACTTC; CDR3aa: CASSWGTGGGETQYF
v_gene: TRBV29-1; d_gene: TRBD2; abundance: .; j_gene: TRBJ2-1; CDR3nt: TGCAGCGTTGCCCGACTAGCGGGGAGCTCCTACAATGAGCAGTTCTTC; CDR3aa: CSVARLAGSSYNEQFF
v_gene: TRBV7-8; d_gene: .; abundance: .; j_gene: TRBJ1-4; CDR3nt: TGTGCCAGCAGCTTAAACAGGGTGACTGAAAAACTGTTTTTT; CDR3aa: CASSLNRVTEKLFF
v_gene: TRBV29-1; d_gene: TRBD1; abundance: .; j_gene: TRBJ1-4; CDR3nt: TGCAGCGTGGGGACAGACGGTGAAAAACTGTTTTTT; CDR3aa: CSVGTDGEKLFF